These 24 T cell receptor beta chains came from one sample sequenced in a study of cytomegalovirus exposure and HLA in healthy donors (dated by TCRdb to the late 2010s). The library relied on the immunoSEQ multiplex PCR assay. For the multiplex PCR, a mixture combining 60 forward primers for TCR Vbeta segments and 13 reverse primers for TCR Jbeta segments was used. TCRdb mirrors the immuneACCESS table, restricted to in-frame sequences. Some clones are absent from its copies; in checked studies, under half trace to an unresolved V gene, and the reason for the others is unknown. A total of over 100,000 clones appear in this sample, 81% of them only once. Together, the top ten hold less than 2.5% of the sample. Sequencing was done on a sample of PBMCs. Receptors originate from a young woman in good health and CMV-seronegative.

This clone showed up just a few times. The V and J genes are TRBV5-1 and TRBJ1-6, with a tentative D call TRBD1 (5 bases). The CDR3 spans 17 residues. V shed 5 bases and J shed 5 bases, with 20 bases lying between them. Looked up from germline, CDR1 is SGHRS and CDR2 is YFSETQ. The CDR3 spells CASSYVGQSGNNSPLHF. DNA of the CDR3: TGCGCCAGCAGTTATGTTGGACAATCAGGGAATAATTCACCCCTCCACTTT.

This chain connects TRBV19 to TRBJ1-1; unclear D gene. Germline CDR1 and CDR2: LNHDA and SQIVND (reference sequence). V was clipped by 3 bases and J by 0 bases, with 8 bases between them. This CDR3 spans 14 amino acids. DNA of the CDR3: TGTGCCAGTAGTATTGGGCAGTTGAACACTGAAGCTTTCTTT. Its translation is CASSIGQLNTEAFF.

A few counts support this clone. CDR3 coding DNA: TGTGCCAGCAGCGGCTCCTACGAGCAGTACTTC. Protein sequence: CASSGSYEQYF. The chain couples TRBV6-1 to TRBJ2-7; D gene unclear. The CDR3 runs to 11 residues. Germline CDR1 is MNHNS and CDR2 is SASEGT. V gave up 6 bases and J gave up 0 bases, with 3 bases separating them.

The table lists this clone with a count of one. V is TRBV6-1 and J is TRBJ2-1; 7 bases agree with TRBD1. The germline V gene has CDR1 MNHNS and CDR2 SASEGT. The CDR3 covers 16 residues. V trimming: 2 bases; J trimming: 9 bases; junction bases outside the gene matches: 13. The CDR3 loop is CASSEPDPGQHSEQFF. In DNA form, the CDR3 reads TGTGCCAGCAGTGAACCCGATCCGGGACAGCACAGTGAGCAGTTCTTC.

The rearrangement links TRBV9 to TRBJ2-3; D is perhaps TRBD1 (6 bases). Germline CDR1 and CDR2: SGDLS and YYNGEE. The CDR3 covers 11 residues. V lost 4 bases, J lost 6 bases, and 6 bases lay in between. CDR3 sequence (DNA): TGTGCCAGCAGCCAGGGGGATACGCAGTATTTT. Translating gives CASSQGDTQYF.

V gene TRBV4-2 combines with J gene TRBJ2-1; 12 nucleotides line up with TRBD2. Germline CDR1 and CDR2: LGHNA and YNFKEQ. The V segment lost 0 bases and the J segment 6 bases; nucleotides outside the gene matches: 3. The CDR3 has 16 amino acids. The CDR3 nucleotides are TGTGCCAGCAGCCAAGAAGGACTAGCGGGGATCAATGAGCAGTTCTTC. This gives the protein CASSQEGLAGINEQFF.

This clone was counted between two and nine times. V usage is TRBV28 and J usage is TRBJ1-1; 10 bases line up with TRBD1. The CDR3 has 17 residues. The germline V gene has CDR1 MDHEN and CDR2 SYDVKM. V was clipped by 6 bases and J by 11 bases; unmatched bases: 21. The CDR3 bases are TGTGCCAGCAGACCTCCGATCGGGACAGGGGACAAAGTGGCGGCTTTCTTT. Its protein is CASRPPIGTGDKVAAFF. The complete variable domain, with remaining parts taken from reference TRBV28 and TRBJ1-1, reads DVKVTQSSRYLVKRTGEKVFLECVQDMDHENMFWYRQDPGLGLRLIYFSYDVKMKEKGDIPEGYSVSREKKERFSLILESASTNQTSMYLCASRPPIGTGDKVAAFFGQGTRLTVV.

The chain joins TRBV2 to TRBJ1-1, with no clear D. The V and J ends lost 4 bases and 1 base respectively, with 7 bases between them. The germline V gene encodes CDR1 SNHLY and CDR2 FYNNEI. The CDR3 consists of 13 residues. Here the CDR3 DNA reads TGTGCCAGCAGTGTAGGCGGGAACACTGAAGCTTTCTTT. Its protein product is CASSVGGNTEAFF.

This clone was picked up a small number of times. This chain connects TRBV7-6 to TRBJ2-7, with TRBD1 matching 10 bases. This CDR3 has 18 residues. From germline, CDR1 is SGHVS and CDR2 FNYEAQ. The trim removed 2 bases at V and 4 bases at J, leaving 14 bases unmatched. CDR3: CASSLRTAGTGVGYEQYF. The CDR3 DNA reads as TGTGCCAGCAGCTTAAGGACGGCCGGGACAGGGGTTGGGTACGAGCAGTACTTC.

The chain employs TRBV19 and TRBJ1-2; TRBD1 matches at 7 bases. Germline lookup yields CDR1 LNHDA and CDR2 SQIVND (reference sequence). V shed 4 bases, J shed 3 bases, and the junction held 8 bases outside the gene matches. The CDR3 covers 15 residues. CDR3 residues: CASSTFDRADYGYTF. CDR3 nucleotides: TGTGCCAGTAGTACCTTCGACAGGGCCGACTATGGCTACACCTTC.

CDR3 in DNA: TGCGCCAGCTCCCAAGGGGGCTCCTACGAGCAGTACTTC. Translation gives CASSQGGSYEQYF. The chain links TRBV5-1 to TRBJ2-7; possible D gene TRBD1, 6 bases. The CDR3 loop spans 13 amino acids. Germline V gives CDR1 SGHRS, CDR2 YFSETQ. V shed 7 bases and J shed 0 bases, with 11 bases lying between them.

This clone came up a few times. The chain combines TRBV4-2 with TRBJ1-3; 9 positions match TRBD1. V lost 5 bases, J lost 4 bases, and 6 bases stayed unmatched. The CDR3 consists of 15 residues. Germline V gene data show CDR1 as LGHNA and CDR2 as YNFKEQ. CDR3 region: CASSRDREAGNTIYF. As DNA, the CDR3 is TGTGCCAGCAGCAGGGACAGGGAGGCAGGAAACACCATATATTTT.

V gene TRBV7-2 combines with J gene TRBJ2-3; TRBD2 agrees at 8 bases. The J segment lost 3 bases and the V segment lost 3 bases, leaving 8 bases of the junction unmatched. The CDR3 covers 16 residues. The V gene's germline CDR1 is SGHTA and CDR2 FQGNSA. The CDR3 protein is CASSLNPAGVTDTQYF. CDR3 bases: TGTGCCAGCAGCTTGAATCCAGCGGGAGTAACAGATACGCAGTATTTT.

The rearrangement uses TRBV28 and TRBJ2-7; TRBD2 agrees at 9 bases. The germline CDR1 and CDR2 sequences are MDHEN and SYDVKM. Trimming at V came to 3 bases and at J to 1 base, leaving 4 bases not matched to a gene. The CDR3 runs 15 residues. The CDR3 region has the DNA TGTGCCAGCAGTTTCCTAGCGGGGTATTCCTACGAGCAGTACTTC. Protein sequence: CASSFLAGYSYEQYF.

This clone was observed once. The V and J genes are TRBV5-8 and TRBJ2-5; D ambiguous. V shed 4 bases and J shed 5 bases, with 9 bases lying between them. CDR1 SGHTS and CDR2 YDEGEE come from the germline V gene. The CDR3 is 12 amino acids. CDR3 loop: CASSLAYETQYF. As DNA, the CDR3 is TGTGCCAGCAGCCTCGCGTATGAGACCCAGTACTTC.

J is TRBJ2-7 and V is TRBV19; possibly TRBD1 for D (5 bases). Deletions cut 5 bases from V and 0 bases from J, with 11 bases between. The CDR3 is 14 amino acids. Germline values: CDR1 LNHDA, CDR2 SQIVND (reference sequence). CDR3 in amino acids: CASSGAASSYEQYF. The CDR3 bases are TGTGCCAGTAGTGGGGCGGCGAGCTCCTACGAGCAGTACTTC.

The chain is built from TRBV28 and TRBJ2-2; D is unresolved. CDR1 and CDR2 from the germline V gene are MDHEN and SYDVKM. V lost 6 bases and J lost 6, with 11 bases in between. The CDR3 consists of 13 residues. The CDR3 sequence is CASSPPGPGELFF. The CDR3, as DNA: TGTGCCAGCAGCCCCCCCGGTCCCGGGGAGCTGTTTTTT.

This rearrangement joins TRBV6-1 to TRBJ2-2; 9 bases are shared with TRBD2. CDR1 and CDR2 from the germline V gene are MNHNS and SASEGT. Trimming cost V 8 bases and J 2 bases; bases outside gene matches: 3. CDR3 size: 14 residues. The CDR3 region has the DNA TGTGCCAGCGGGACTAGCCGAAACACCGGGGAGCTGTTTTTT. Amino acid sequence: CASGTSRNTGELFF.

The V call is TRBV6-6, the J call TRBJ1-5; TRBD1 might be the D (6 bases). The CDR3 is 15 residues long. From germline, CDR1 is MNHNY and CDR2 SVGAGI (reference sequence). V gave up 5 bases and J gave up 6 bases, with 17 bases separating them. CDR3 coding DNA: TGTGCCAGCAGTGCAGGGGCGCCAGGTCTTCAGCCCCAGCATTTT. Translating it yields CASSAGAPGLQPQHF.

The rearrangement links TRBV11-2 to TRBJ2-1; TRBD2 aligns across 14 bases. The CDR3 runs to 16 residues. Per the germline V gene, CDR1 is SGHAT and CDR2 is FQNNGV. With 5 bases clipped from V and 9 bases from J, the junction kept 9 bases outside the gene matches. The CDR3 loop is CASSIMGLAGEREQFF. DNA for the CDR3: TGTGCCAGCAGCATTATGGGACTAGCGGGAGAACGTGAGCAGTTCTTC.

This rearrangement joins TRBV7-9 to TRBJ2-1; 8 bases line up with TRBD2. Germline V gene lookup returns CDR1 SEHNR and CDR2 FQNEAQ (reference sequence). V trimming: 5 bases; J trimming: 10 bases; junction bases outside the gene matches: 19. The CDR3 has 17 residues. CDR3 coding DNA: TGTGCCAGCAGCCCCGCGGGGACTAGGGTGATGAAAGTCGAGCAGTTCTTC. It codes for CASSPAGTRVMKVEQFF.

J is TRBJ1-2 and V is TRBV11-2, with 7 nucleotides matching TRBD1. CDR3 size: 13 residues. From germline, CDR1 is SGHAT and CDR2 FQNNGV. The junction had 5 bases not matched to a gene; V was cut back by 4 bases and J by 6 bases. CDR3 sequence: CASSSDRYNGYTF. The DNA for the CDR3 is TGTGCCAGCAGCTCGGACAGGTACAATGGCTACACCTTC.

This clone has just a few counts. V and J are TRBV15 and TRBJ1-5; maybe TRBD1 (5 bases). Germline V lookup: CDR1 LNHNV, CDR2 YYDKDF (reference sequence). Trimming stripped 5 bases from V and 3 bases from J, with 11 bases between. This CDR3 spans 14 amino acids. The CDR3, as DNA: TGTGCCACCAGCCCGGTGGGGCCCAATCAGCCCCAGCATTTT. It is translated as CATSPVGPNQPQHF.

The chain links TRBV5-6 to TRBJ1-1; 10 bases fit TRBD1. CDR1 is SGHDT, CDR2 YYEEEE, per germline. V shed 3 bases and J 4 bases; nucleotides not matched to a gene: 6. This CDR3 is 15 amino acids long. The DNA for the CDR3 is TGTGCCAGCAGCTCGGCGACAGGGGGCTTCACTGAAGCTTTCTTT. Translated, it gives CASSSATGGFTEAFF.